The T cell receptor beta chain under discussion was sequenced for a study of graft-versus-host responses after intestinal transplantation. Across the whole study: For approximately three years after anti-thymocyte globulin induction, all recipients took tacrolimus and steroids. Study observations and caveats: Declines in HvG clones occurring early post-transplant were associated with peak circulating GvH clone levels. There were GvH clones found in recipient marrow, and some of them appeared first in ileum or blood.

With respect to this clone: As yet, its antigen is unknown.

V was pared by 7 bases and J by 3 bases, with 22 bases between. The CDR3 contains 16 residues. CDR1 and CDR2 (germline): SNHLY, FYNNEI. Sequencing used immunoSEQ multiplex PCR; TCRdb keeps in-frame clones, though not all of them. The sample yields about 45,000 clones, roughly nine tenths seen once. The material sequenced was PBMCs, taken 524 days after transplant. The V gene is TRBV2, the J gene TRBJ2-7; no clear D gene. This receptor was taken from a human patient who received an intestinal transplant, so some T cells may come from the graft donor. The CDR3 bases are TGTGCCAGCAACCCCCTCTTGAGCTATCTTAACTACGAGCAGTACTTC. Its translation: CASNPLLSYLNYEQYF. The entire variable domain, with the rest obtained from reference TRBV2 and TRBJ2-7, is as follows: EPEVTQTPSHQVTQMGQEVILRCVPISNHLYFYWYRQILGQKVEFLVSFYNNEISEKSEIFDDQFSVERPDGSNFTLKIRSTKLEDSAMYFCASNPLLSYLNYEQYFGPGTRLTVT.